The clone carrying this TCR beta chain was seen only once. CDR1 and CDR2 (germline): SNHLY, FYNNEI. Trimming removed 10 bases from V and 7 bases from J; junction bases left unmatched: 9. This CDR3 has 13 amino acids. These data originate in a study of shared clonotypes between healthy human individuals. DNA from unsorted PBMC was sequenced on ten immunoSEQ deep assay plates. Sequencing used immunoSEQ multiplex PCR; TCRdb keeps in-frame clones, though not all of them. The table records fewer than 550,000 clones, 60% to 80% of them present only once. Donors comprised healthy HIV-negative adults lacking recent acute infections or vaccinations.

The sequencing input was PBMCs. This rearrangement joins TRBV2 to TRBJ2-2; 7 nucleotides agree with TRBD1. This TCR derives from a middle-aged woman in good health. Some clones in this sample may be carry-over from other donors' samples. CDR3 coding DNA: TGTGCCACTACAGGGGTTGGATTCGGGGAGCTGTTTTTT. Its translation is CATTGVGFGELFF.